Sequencing of this T cell receptor (beta chain) was carried out in a study of T cells in Graves' hyperthyroidism and ophthalmopathy. Whole-study context: The authors collected peripheral blood at initial diagnosis, before any treatment. Study-wide findings and caveats: A median about 7 months before onset, the model predicted ophthalmopathy. Ophthalmopathy cases were set apart from stable hyperthyroidism by a 13 V-J model.

The table lists this clonotype with a few counts. The antigen is undetermined. Amplified TCR beta CDR3 regions came from RNA transcripts. During a first-round RT-PCR of the TCR CDR3, the HTBI primer set was used. TCRdb independently ran MiXCR on the multiplex PCR reads; one entry per CDR3 protein. In the table there are about 340,000 distinct CDR3 sequences, about 18% of which are singletons. Hyperthyroidism had been newly diagnosed in patients aged 18 to 65, and its duration was under 2 months. The germline V gene encodes CDR1 SGHRS and CDR2 YFSETQ. This CDR3 is built from 15 residues. Germline trimming cut 7 bases from V and 6 bases from J; bases unmatched to any gene: 13.

The material sequenced was blood. The gene calls are TRBV5-1 and TRBJ2-1; 7 bases line up with TRBD2. The TCR sequence derives from a woman aged 45-65 years with Graves' hyperthyroidism. CDR3 sequence: CASLGLAEGINEQFF. In DNA, the CDR3 is TGCGCCAGCCTCGGGCTAGCGGAGGGGATCAATGAGCAGTTCTTC. Variable domain in full (rest from reference TRBV5-1 and TRBJ2-1): KAGVTQTPRYLIKTRGQQVTLSCSPISGHRSVSWYQQTPGQGLQFLFEYFSETQRNKGNFPGRFSGRQFSNSRSEMNVSTLELGDSALYLCASLGLAEGINEQFFGPGTRLTVL.